This T cell receptor (beta chain) was documented in a study of cytomegalovirus exposure and HLA in healthy donors. Study findings and constraints: Previously analyzed data showed that most TCR beta V segments were productive at a frequency of about 90% or about 30%.

PCR employed 60 Vbeta and 13 Jbeta primers. Clones were sequenced by immunoSEQ multiplex PCR, and TCRdb holds only the in-frame ones, with some missing. This sample has fewer than 200,000 clones, with around 80% found just once. This CDR3 is built from 11 residues. V was clipped by 11 bases and J by 6 bases, with 11 bases between them. Germline loops: CDR1 MNHEY, CDR2 SVGAGI. With regard to this clone: Its antigen is currently unknown.

The chain is built from TRBV6-5 and TRBJ2-1; D remains unclear. The source of this sequence is a female donor in good health and CMV-seronegative. Sample: PBMCs. The CDR3 region is CASMRSNEQFF. The CDR3 DNA follows: TGTGCCTCCATGAGGAGCAATGAGCAGTTCTTC.